The present entry profiles one T cell receptor beta chain with its context. The source of the sample is a study of T cells in Graves' hyperthyroidism and ophthalmopathy. RNA transcripts provided the source from which TCR beta CDR3 regions were amplified. The HTBI primer set served for first-round RT-PCR of the TCR CDR3. From the multiplex PCR reads, TCRdb called clonotypes with MiXCR, one entry per CDR3 protein. This sample carries roughly 96,000 distinct CDR3 sequences, around 50% of them seen once, and the ten largest clones take around 29%. Between the trimmed V and J ends, which lost 9 bases and 3 bases, there was a span of 15 bases. Germline CDR1 reads MNHNS; CDR2 reads SASEGT. The CDR3 length is 15 residues.

The chain links TRBV6-1 to TRBJ1-6, with D maybe TRBD1 (6 bases). The TCR comes from a woman in her forties with Graves' hyperthyroidism. Source material: blood. This chain's CDR3 is CASSPGDLYNSPLHF. The CDR3 region has the DNA TGTGCCAGTAGTCCAGGGGACCTCTATAATTCACCCCTCCACTTT.